These 8 T cell receptor beta chains were sequenced from one sample in a study of cytomegalovirus exposure and HLA in healthy donors (TCRdb year 2017). Library method: the immunoSEQ multiplex PCR assay. For the multiplex PCR, a mixture combining 60 forward primers for TCR Vbeta segments and 13 reverse primers for TCR Jbeta segments was used. TCRdb mirrors the immuneACCESS table, restricted to in-frame sequences. Some clones are absent from its copies; in checked studies, under half trace to an unresolved V gene, and the reason for the others is unknown. In this sample the table shows about 150,000 clones, approximately 71% of which occur a single time. The ten largest clones take up less than 11% of the sample. The sequencing input was PBMCs. The receptor source for this set is a man aged 30-40 years in good health and CMV-seropositive.

V usage is TRBV5-4 and J usage is TRBJ2-5, with TRBD1 matching 8 bases. From germline, CDR1 is SGHNT and CDR2 YYREEE (reference sequence). V lost 4 bases and J lost 4; bases outside the gene matches: 6. This CDR3 contains 14 residues. The CDR3 sequence: CASSQDRGRETQYF. CDR3 DNA: TGTGCCAGCAGCCAAGACAGGGGCCGAGAGACCCAGTACTTC. Complete variable domain (other parts from reference TRBV5-4 and TRBJ2-5): ETGVTQSPTHLIKTRGQQVTLRCSSQSGHNTVSWYQQALGQGPQFIFQYYREEENGRGNFPPRFSGLQFPNYSSELNVNALELDDSALYLCASSQDRGRETQYFGPGTRLLVL.

The rearrangement joins TRBV28 to TRBJ1-4; 9 bases map to TRBD1. The CDR3 covers 15 residues. In germline, CDR1 is MDHEN, CDR2 SYDVKM. The V and J ends lost 3 bases and 8 bases, in that order; junction bases with no gene match: 7. Here the CDR3 reads CASSFPGQGEEKLFF. CDR3 nucleotide sequence: TGTGCCAGCAGTTTCCCGGGACAGGGTGAAGAAAAACTGTTTTTT.

This clone was recorded a few times. The rearrangement joins TRBV7-8 to TRBJ2-1, with D perhaps TRBD2 (5 bases). The CDR3 length is 16 residues. V gave up 4 bases and J gave up 2 bases, with 15 bases separating them. The germline CDR1 and CDR2 sequences are SGHVS and FQNEAQ. The CDR3 reads CASSSLVGKAYNEQFF. CDR3 bases: TGTGCCAGCAGCTCACTAGTGGGGAAAGCCTACAATGAGCAGTTCTTC.

The V gene is TRBV19, the J gene TRBJ2-7; 7 bases are shared with TRBD2. The CDR3 runs 15 residues. V lost 7 bases, J lost 3 bases, and 12 bases stayed unmatched. CDR1 LNHDA and CDR2 SQIVND come from the germline V gene (reference sequence). In DNA form, the CDR3 reads TGTGCCAGTAAAAAAGCCGCGGGGGAGGGCTACGAGCAGTACTTC. This gives the protein CASKKAAGEGYEQYF.

The chain is built from TRBV10-3 and TRBJ1-1, with 7 bases matching TRBD1. CDR3 length: 14 amino acids. Germline lookup yields CDR1 ENHRY and CDR2 SYGVKD. V shed 2 bases, J shed 6 bases, and the junction held 6 bases outside the gene matches. The CDR3: CAISEGDRYPEAFF. The CDR3 DNA reads as TGTGCCATCAGTGAGGGGGACAGATATCCTGAAGCTTTCTTT.

The chain has TRBV2 and TRBJ2-1; D might be TRBD2 (6 bases). The CDR3 totals 13 residues. The V end lost 8 bases, the J end lost 6 bases, and 14 bases lay between the germline ends. CDR1 is SNHLY and CDR2 is FYNNEI in the germline V gene. The DNA for the CDR3 is TGTGCCAGCTGGAGACTAGTGGGCAATGAGCAGTTCTTC. Translated: CASWRLVGNEQFF.

In nucleotides, the CDR3 is TGTGCCAGCAGCCAAGATTCCGGGGGATACGAGCAGTACTTC. It translates to CASSQDSGGYEQYF. The rearrangement uses TRBV4-2 and TRBJ2-7, with D maybe TRBD2 (6 bases). Germline V lookup: CDR1 LGHNA, CDR2 YNFKEQ. V was shortened by 0 bases and J by 4 bases, with 10 bases between the two germline ends. The CDR3 runs to 14 residues.

This chain uses TRBV6-6 with TRBJ2-3; D ambiguous. Per germline, CDR1 MNHNY and CDR2 SVGAGI (reference sequence). The CDR3 loop spans 14 amino acids. V shed 2 bases and J shed 0 bases, with 6 bases lying between them. The CDR3 region has the DNA TGTGCCAGCAGTTACACATCTAGCACAGATACGCAGTATTTT. Encoded protein: CASSYTSSTDTQYF.